This T cell receptor (beta chain) emerged from a study of cytomegalovirus exposure and HLA in healthy donors. PCR used 60 Vbeta primers and 13 Jbeta primers. Sequenced by immunoSEQ multiplex PCR; TCRdb stores in-frame clones only, minus some. The sample gives nearly 110,000 clones, around 79% of which show up once; 3.5% to 4% is in the top ten. There are 16 residues in the CDR3. Germline V lookup: CDR1 MNHEY, CDR2 SVGAGI. Trimming took 3 bases from V and 5 from J; bases not matched to a gene: 10. The receptor was isolated from a man between 60 and 75 years old in good health and CMV-seronegative. Specimen: PBMCs. The J gene is TRBJ2-5, the V gene TRBV6-5; 9 bases map to TRBD1. The CDR3 loop is CASSYPGQGHGETQYF. The CDR3 DNA reads TGTGCCAGCAGTTATCCGGGACAGGGCCACGGGGAGACCCAGTACTTC.